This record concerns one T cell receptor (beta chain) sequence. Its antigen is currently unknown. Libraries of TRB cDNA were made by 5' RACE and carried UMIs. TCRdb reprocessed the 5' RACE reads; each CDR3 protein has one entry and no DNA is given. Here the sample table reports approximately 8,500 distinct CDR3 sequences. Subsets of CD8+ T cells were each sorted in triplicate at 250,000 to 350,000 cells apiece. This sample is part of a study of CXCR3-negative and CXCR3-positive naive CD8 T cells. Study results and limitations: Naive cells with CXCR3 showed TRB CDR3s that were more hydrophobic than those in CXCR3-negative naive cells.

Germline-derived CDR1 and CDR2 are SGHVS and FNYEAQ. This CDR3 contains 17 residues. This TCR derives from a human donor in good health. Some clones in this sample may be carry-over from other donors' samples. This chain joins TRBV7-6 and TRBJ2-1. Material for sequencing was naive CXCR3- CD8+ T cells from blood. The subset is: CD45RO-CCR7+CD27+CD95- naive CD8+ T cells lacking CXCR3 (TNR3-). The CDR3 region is CASSLHLTPIRYNEQFF.